This record concerns one T cell receptor beta chain sequence. It lacks a known antigen. No base quality values were provided; no much bigger clone lies one nucleotide off. The cohort was made up of around 720 healthy bone marrow donors. Cohort members were all nominally healthy when sampled, although unrecorded immune exposures were likely present. The donor tested CMV seropositive and was one of the 289 seropositive cohort members. A peripheral blood sample was collected from each donor, and TCR beta sequencing was performed on peripheral blood mononuclear cells. Genomic DNA extraction from the blood cell samples was performed with the Qiagen DNeasy Blood Extraction Kit. Library prep was done by the immunoSEQ multiplex PCR assay. A mixture of 60 forward primers for TCR Vbeta segments and 13 reverse primers for TCR Jbeta segments was used in the multiplex PCR. The CDR3 region of rearranged TCR beta genes was amplified from genomic DNA by a multiplex PCR assay. The amplified TCR beta libraries were sequenced on the Illumina HiSeq System as 87-base-pair reads. The authors' analysis ran thus. A later analysis tallied 75 million to 95 million unique TCR beta chains across the 650 to 750 repertoires, and 10 million to 11 million of those chains were shared by two or more donors. Raw reads were error-corrected and collapsed into unique sequences by a nearest-neighbor algorithm in which closely related sequences were merged to remove PCR and sequencing errors. V, D and J gene segments were assigned by aligning CDR3 sequences to IMGT reference sequences. For a sequence to be retained, at least a six-nucleotide match to both a V gene segment and a J gene segment was required. A rearrangement counted as productive if the CDR3 had no stop codons and remained in frame with V and J, and every other rearrangement counted as non-productive. Following IMGT convention, CDR3 was defined as the stretch from the second conserved V-encoded cysteine up to the conserved J-encoded phenylalanine. The earlier analysis of about 590 of the donors excluded sequences that lacked an unambiguous match to a single V gene segment. An earlier analysis of almost 600 of the donors classified V segments as functional when productive rearrangements were above 56.7% and as segregating when the standard deviation between donors was above 5%. To diagnose cytomegalovirus status from the catalog of TCR beta chain sequences, a statistical classification framework was built. In a later analysis, V and J genes were assigned by comparing TCR nucleotide sequences against IMGT/GENE-DB human TR gene sequences. Using the TCRdist pipeline, a later analysis assigned CDR3 sequences along with most-parsimonious VDJ recombination scenarios. In a later analysis, each TCR beta chain was defined by its CDR3 amino acid sequence together with its V-gene family, and reads lacking a unique V-gene family were excluded. A later analysis removed roughly 590 highly shared, low-generation-probability nucleotide sequences to deal with suspected cross-contamination and a sequencing artifact. For each public chain, a later analysis derived a clonal expansion index from normalized ranks of inferred template counts within each repertoire. In a later analysis, generation probabilities were computed using a VDJ recombination model fitted to out-of-frame rearrangements, and the results were checked against IGoR. In a later analysis, TCR-TCR, TCR-HLA and TCR-CMV co-occurrence was scored with hypergeometric tests, and a repertoire-size bias correction was applied to TCR pairs. False discovery rates were estimated in a later analysis by permuting HLA or CMV assignments 20 times. In a later analysis, co-occurring TCRs were grouped using DBSCAN, and TCRdist sequence similarity was added for clustering within HLA-allele-positive subsets. Repertoires with fewer than 30,000 or more than 120,000 public chains were left out of co-occurrence clustering, as were five repertoires with anomalous nucleotide sharing. What TCRdb holds here is the immuneACCESS table cut down to in-frame rearrangements. Part of the clones is not present; checked against another copy, under half of the missing clones reflect an unresolved V gene, and the others are unexplained. The DNA was the basis for D and trimming; V, J and clone size are from that table. The sample table shows over 80,000 clones, and around 85% are seen once. The leading ten clones occupy approximately 5.4% of the sample.

CDR3 length: 13 amino acids, cysteine to phenylalanine. Only the CDR3 region is kept as DNA, spanning 39 bases read in frame from base 1. According to the germline V gene, CDR1 reads SNHLY and CDR2 reads FYNNEI. Trimmed from V: 5 bases; trimmed from J: 6 bases; junction bases lacking a gene match: 5. These data belong to a study of cytomegalovirus exposure and HLA in healthy donors (dated by TCRdb to the late 2010s). Background on the whole study: In an earlier analysis of roughly 500 of the donors, 250 to 350 Gb of sequence data and approximately 120 million unique TCR beta sequences from 180 million or so T cells were reported. Rather than drawing on any new phenotypic data, the later analysis identified candidate immune exposures from TCR beta sequences and the way those sequences occurred across donors. To study patterns of TCR occurrence, a later analysis re-analyzed previously published TCR beta repertoires from 500 to 850 donors and added high-resolution HLA genotyping. Among around 400 genotyped donors of the cohort, an average of 235,054 unique TCR beta nucleotide sequences were sequenced per donor, 15% to 20% of them non-productive. HLA typing covered class I and class II loci at four-digit resolution. High-throughput TCR immunosequencing, statistical association of individual TCRs with disease status, and machine learning were combined to predict cytomegalovirus infection status. A handful of DR-DQ haplotypes were handled as single units for association and clustering because linkage in the cohort was strong. Every repertoire in the discovery cohort had been generated on one and the same sequencing platform. A later genetic analysis used genome-wide SNP genotypes for about 65% of the 666 donors, treating that subset as a discovery cohort. The genetic ancestry cluster associated with self-reported Caucasian donors included about 81% of the 300 to 450 genotyped donors. Using immunosequencing, the study profiled T cell repertoires from around 680 subjects and related those repertoires to cytomegalovirus serostatus. Alongside the repertoire data, information on donor age, sex, ethnicity and CMV serostatus was compiled. To decide whether each TCR beta V gene segment behaved as functional or pseudogenic, an earlier analysis of some 540 of the donors relied on high-throughput TCR beta sequencing. Along with the approximately 670-subject first cohort, a separate validation cohort of around 110 different subjects was used. Typing coverage varied by locus: about 629-630 donors for A, B, C, DRB1 and DQB1; around 560 for DQA1; 606 for DPA1; around 490 for DPB1. About 330 gigabases of sequencing data and roughly 81 million unique TCR sequences made up an early release that covered several hundred HLA-typed donors. The study was designed to test whether signatures of past pathogen exposure could be identified by cataloging public T cell receptors. Summary of the overall study and its limitations: A later analysis found that most CMV-associated TCR beta chains appeared HLA-restricted, with HLA associations seemingly driven largely by CMV exposure. At a false discovery rate of 0.05, a later analysis linked 16,951 TCR beta sequences to specific HLA alleles. In a later analysis, TCR association rates were found to vary across HLA loci, with the most associated TCRs seen for DRB1 alleles and the fewest for HLA-C alleles. A cluster of highly shared sequence variants was judged likely to represent a technical artifact of the sequencing pipeline. Sequencing depth was assumed to be roughly uniform across donors in the presence/absence analyses, though that assumption may not hold. In a later analysis, several top co-occurrence clusters were reported to appear linked to parvovirus B19, influenza, CMV and Epstein-Barr virus. Across donors, most TCR sequences were observed very rarely, whereas some public TCRs were present in many individuals. A total of roughly 160 TCR beta chains were listed by the study as associated with cytomegalovirus. When HLA alleles, especially DR and DQ, strongly co-occurred, attributing TCR associations to individual alleles was difficult. V-gene and J-gene trimming of TCR beta chains was associated with a missense DCLRE1C variant in a later genetic analysis, and the association was replicated in an independent cohort. Because HLA typing was missing for some donors at each locus, association tests included only the typed subset. A further reported finding was that TCR beta sequences accurately predicted the HLA-A and HLA-B alleles for most subjects in the first cohort. For the cohort, immune exposure information was limited to CMV serostatus. In a later analysis, HLA-associated TCR beta chains showed more clonal expansion and lower generation probabilities than non-associated chains that were equally common. Correlated functional status among segregating V segments might reflect linkage disequilibrium, but an unknown experimental factor could not be ruled out. An earlier analysis of 587 of the donors showed that most TCR beta V segments appeared in productive rearrangements either about 90% or about 30% of the time, which broadly matched IMGT annotations. Three of the identified cytomegalovirus-associated TCR beta chains were confirmed in vitro to be specific for cytomegalovirus antigens. In this cohort, only TCR beta chains were sequenced, and detectable features were limited by the absence of alpha or paired-chain data. About 15 rarely observed V segments, including chromosome 9 orphons, were excluded from the earlier analysis of approximately 500 of the donors because counts were too low. Compared with the approximately 720-donor mean, donors in an Asian-associated ancestry cluster had fewer N-insertions in productive TCRs, according to a later genetic analysis. The 87-base-pair reads could not distinguish some IMGT-functional V segments, including TRBV6-2 and TRBV6-3, so those segments were excluded. Cytomegalovirus status was reported to be diagnosed by the classifier with high specificity and sensitivity in both the original and validation cohorts. The authors suggested that the approach could potentially be extended to other disease states and immunological phenotypes.

The V and J segments used are TRBV2 and TRBJ1-1; TRBD1 agrees with 8 junctional bases. This TCR was sampled from a middle-aged man in good health and CMV-seropositive. The source material was PBMCs. The DNA is as follows: TGTGCCAGCAGTTCGGACAGGGCCCCTGAAGCTTTCTTT. It is translated as CASSSDRAPEAFF.